The rows below give T cell receptor beta chains drawn from one sample of a study of cytomegalovirus exposure and HLA in healthy donors. The repertoire was sequenced with immunoSEQ multiplex PCR; TCRdb's copy has only in-frame clones and lacks some. The sample records about 130,000 clones, roughly a sixth being singletons. Sequencing input: PBMCs. These receptors were collected from a female donor in good health and CMV-seropositive. The CDR3 runs from the conserved cysteine through the conserved F or W. D genes are given only for firm matches. The listing skips clone size in some rows; elsewhere it reads once, few, many or a size class.

few NA TRBJ2-7 TRBV5-1 CASSPAGGSYEQYF TGCGCCAGCAGCCCTGCAGGGGGGTCCTACGAGCAGTACTTC
NA NA TRBJ1-2 TRBV7-6 CASSLAGGGPDGYTF TGTGCCAGCAGCTTAGCGGGGGGGGGCCCCGATGGCTACACCTTC
NA NA TRBJ2-7 TRBV2 CASSASSYEQYF TGTGCCAGCAGTGCTAGCTCCTACGAGCAGTACTTC
NA NA TRBJ2-7 TRBV9 CASSSRDGGEQYF TGTGCCAGCAGCTCGAGGGACGGGGGCGAGCAGTACTTC
few NA TRBJ2-3 TRBV4-3 CASSQGGVSGPRGTQYF TGCGCCAGCAGCCAAGGAGGGGTTAGCGGCCCCCGAGGTACGCAGTATTTT
few NA TRBJ1-2 TRBV7-9 CASSFGFVGVYTF TGTGCCAGCAGCTTTGGTTTTGTCGGGGTGTACACCTTC
NA TRBD2 TRBJ2-5 TRBV18 CASSPIRLAGNQETQYF TGTGCCAGCTCACCAATCCGACTAGCGGGGAACCAAGAGACCCAGTACTTC
NA TRBD2 TRBJ2-2 TRBV5-1 CASSLAPWGGTGELFF TGCGCCAGCAGCTTGGCCCCCTGGGGGGGGACCGGGGAGCTGTTTTTT
NA NA TRBJ2-7 TRBV2 CASRRGGSSYEQYF TGTGCCAGCAGGAGGGGGGGCAGCTCCTACGAGCAGTACTTC
NA NA TRBJ1-5 TRBV4-2 CASSQALRSNQPQHF TGTGCCAGCAGCCAAGCTTTGAGATCCAATCAGCCCCAGCATTTT
NA NA TRBJ1-2 TRBV19 CASSIKETNYGYTF TGTGCCAGTAGTATTAAGGAGACTAACTATGGCTACACCTTC
NA NA TRBJ1-2 TRBV5-6 CASSFGVRVPLYGYTF TGTGCCAGCAGCTTTGGAGTCAGGGTACCCCTCTATGGCTACACCTTC
NA NA TRBJ2-7 TRBV28 CASSLKAGYEQYF TGTGCCAGCAGTTTGAAGGCAGGCTACGAGCAGTACTTC
NA TRBD1 TRBJ2-3 TRBV27 CASRKETGGLYTQYF TGTGCCAGCAGAAAAGAGACAGGGGGTCTCTATACGCAGTATTTT
few NA TRBJ1-5 TRBV19 CASSLGQGNQPQHF TGTGCCAGTAGTCTTGGGCAGGGCAATCAGCCCCAGCATTTT
NA NA TRBJ2-7 TRBV4-3 CASSQEWGPYEQYF TGCGCCAGCAGCCAAGAATGGGGGCCCTACGAGCAGTACTTC
once TRBD1 TRBJ2-7 TRBV15 CATSRGPDRGPYEQYF TGTGCCACCAGCAGAGGCCCGGACAGGGGCCCCTACGAGCAGTACTTC
few NA TRBJ1-1 TRBV7-2 CASSLYWNTEAFF TGTGCCAGCAGCTTATATTGGAACACTGAAGCTTTCTTT
few TRBD1 TRBJ1-1 TRBV6-5 CASSLTGGNTEAFF TGTGCCAGCAGTTTAACAGGGGGGAACACTGAAGCTTTCTTT
few TRBD1 TRBJ2-3 TRBV6-5 CASSSFGQGGRDTQYF TGTGCCAGCAGTTCATTTGGACAGGGCGGGCGAGATACGCAGTATTTT
few TRBD1 TRBJ1-1 TRBV6-1 CASRGTGGSTEAFF TGTGCCAGCAGGGGGACAGGGGGAAGCACTGAAGCTTTCTTT
NA NA TRBJ1-1 TRBV11-3 CASSLAGENTEAFF TGTGCCAGCAGCTTAGCCGGGGAGAACACTGAAGCTTTCTTT
NA NA TRBJ2-5 TRBV9 CASSVDAVGETQYF TGTGCCAGCAGCGTAGATGCGGTTGGGGAGACCCAGTACTTC
few TRBD1 TRBJ1-1 TRBV6-6 CASRSRQGGTEAFF TGTGCCAGCAGAAGCCGACAGGGTGGGACTGAAGCTTTCTTT
few TRBD2 TRBJ2-3 TRBV30 CAWSRGSGRTDTQYF TGTGCCTGGAGTAGGGGTAGCGGGAGGACAGATACGCAGTATTTT
NA NA TRBJ2-5 TRBV5-4 CASSLVLAAQETQYF TGTGCCAGCAGCTTGGTTTTAGCGGCTCAAGAGACCCAGTACTTC
few NA TRBJ2-7 TRBV5-1 CASSFQGTYEQYF TGCGCCAGCAGCTTTCAGGGGACCTACGAGCAGTACTTC
NA NA TRBJ1-2 TRBV7-2 CASSLTANYGYTF TGTGCCAGCAGCTTGACAGCTAACTATGGCTACACCTTC
NA NA TRBJ1-6 TRBV4-2 CASSQVRTDNSPLHF TGTGCCAGCAGCCAAGTTAGGACAGATAATTCACCCCTCCACTTT
NA NA TRBJ2-5 TRBV7-2 CASSRSELKTQYF TGTGCCAGCAGTCGTTCGGAGCTGAAGACCCAGTACTTC
few NA TRBJ2-7 TRBV7-2 CASSPMIGSPYEQYF TGTGCCAGCAGCCCCATGATCGGGAGCCCCTACGAGCAGTACTTC
few TRBD2 TRBJ2-5 TRBV4-1 CASSQEGLAGVGETQYF TGCGCCAGCAGCCAAGAAGGACTAGCGGGAGTAGGAGAGACCCAGTACTTC
NA NA TRBJ1-1 TRBV19 CASSGSRGRSEAFF TGTGCCAGTAGTGGGAGTCGTGGAAGGAGTGAAGCTTTCTTT
few TRBD2 TRBJ2-3 TRBV2 CASSEGGNRLAGDTQYF TGTGCCAGCAGTGAAGGAGGGAACCGACTAGCCGGAGATACGCAGTATTTT
few TRBD1 TRBJ2-7 TRBV5-6 CASSFFDRVSQEQYF TGTGCCAGCAGCTTCTTTGACAGGGTGTCTCAGGAGCAGTACTTC
NA TRBD2 TRBJ2-3 TRBV30 CAWNPLAAITDTQYF TGTGCCTGGAACCCTCTAGCGGCAATCACAGATACGCAGTATTTT
NA NA TRBJ1-3 TRBV6-5 CASRPLISGNTIYF TGTGCCAGCAGACCCCTAATCTCTGGAAACACCATATATTTT
NA TRBD2 TRBJ2-1 TRBV2 CASSGLADYNEQFF TGTGCCAGCAGTGGCCTAGCGGACTACAATGAGCAGTTCTTC
few NA TRBJ1-5 TRBV7-2 CASSAQGSNNQPQHF TGTGCCAGCAGCGCACAGGGTAGCAACAATCAGCCCCAGCATTTT
few TRBD1 TRBJ2-7 TRBV9 CASSARQGYSYEQYF TGTGCCAGCAGCGCACGACAGGGCTACTCCTACGAGCAGTACTTC
NA NA TRBJ2-7 TRBV27 CATSRKGRRFQEQYF TGTGCCACCAGCAGGAAGGGCAGGAGGTTCCAGGAGCAGTACTTC
NA NA TRBJ2-5 TRBV7-2 CASSAAGETQYF TGTGCCAGCAGCGCGGCGGGAGAGACCCAGTACTTC
NA TRBD1 TRBJ1-1 TRBV4-1 CASSSYRGQNTEAFF TGCGCCAGCAGCTCCTACAGGGGGCAGAACACTGAAGCTTTCTTT
once TRBD2 TRBJ2-7 TRBV19 CATKAASGGWREQYF TGTGCCACAAAGGCGGCTAGCGGGGGTTGGAGGGAGCAGTACTTC
few NA TRBJ2-7 TRBV27 CASSSAEGLYEQYF TGTGCCAGCAGTTCAGCGGAGGGGTTGTACGAGCAGTACTTC
few NA TRBJ1-1 TRBV15 CATSRGQDNTEAFF TGTGCCACCAGCAGAGGACAGGACAACACTGAAGCTTTCTTT
NA NA TRBJ2-3 TRBV9 CASSAGGGTSTDTQYF TGTGCCAGCAGCGCCGGCGGCGGGACCAGCACAGATACGCAGTATTTT
NA TRBD1 TRBJ2-7 TRBV28 CASSLLGQGPYEQYF TGTGCCAGCAGCCTTCTGGGACAGGGACCCTACGAGCAGTACTTC
NA NA TRBJ1-1 TRBV7-8 CASSLDSGAEAFF TGTGCCAGCAGCTTAGATTCCGGGGCTGAAGCTTTCTTT
NA TRBD2 TRBJ2-7 TRBV5-1 CASSWTSGRYYEQYF TGCGCCAGCAGCTGGACTAGCGGGAGGTACTACGAGCAGTACTTC
NA NA TRBJ2-1 TRBV4-3 CASSQNAPGHPFLYEQFF TGCGCCAGCAGTCAGAACGCACCGGGACACCCCTTCTTGTATGAGCAGTTCTTC
NA TRBD1 TRBJ1-1 TRBV5-1 CASSLVERQGATEAFF TGCGCCAGCAGCTTGGTGGAGAGACAGGGGGCCACTGAAGCTTTCTTT
few NA TRBJ2-7 TRBV5-6 CASSSDYEQYF TGTGCCAGCAGCTCAGATTACGAGCAGTACTTC
NA NA TRBJ2-7 TRBV5-1 CASSPGAYEQYF TGCGCCAGCAGTCCAGGGGCCTACGAGCAGTACTTC
NA TRBD1 TRBJ1-2 TRBV7-9 CASSPGQGGGGYGYTF TGTGCCAGCAGCCCGGGACAGGGGGGAGGGGGCTATGGCTACACCTTC
NA TRBD2 TRBJ2-1 TRBV5-1 CASSLGLAGPYNEQFF TGCGCCAGCAGCTTGGGGCTAGCGGGTCCGTACAATGAGCAGTTCTTC
NA NA TRBJ2-2 TRBV5-1 CASSLDTGNTGELFF TGCGCCAGCAGCTTGGATACAGGGAACACCGGGGAGCTGTTTTTT
NA NA TRBJ2-1 TRBV5-1 CASSFQISYNEQFF TGCGCCAGCAGCTTCCAGATCTCCTACAATGAGCAGTTCTTC
NA TRBD2 TRBJ2-5 TRBV2 CASSRLLTSGGEETQYF TGTGCCAGCAGTCGACTTTTGACTAGCGGGGGGGAAGAGACCCAGTACTTC
few NA TRBJ2-1 TRBV5-1 CASSFSGRPSSSYNEQFF TGCGCCAGCAGCTTTTCAGGTCGGCCCTCGAGCTCCTACAATGAGCAGTTCTTC